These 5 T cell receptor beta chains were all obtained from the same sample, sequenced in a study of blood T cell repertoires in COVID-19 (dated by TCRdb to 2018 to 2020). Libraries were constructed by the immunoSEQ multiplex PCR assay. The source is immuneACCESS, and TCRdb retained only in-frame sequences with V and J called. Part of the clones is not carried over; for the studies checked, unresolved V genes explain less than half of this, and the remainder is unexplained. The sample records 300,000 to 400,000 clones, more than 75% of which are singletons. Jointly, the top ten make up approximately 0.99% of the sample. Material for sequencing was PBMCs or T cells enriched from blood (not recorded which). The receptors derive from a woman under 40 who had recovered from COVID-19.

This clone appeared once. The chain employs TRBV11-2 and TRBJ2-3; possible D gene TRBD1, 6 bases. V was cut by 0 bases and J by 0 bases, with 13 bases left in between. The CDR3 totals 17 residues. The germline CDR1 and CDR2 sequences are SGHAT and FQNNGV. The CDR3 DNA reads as TGTGCCAGCAGCTTAGAACTGTCAGGGGTAAGCACAGATACGCAGTATTTT. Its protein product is CASSLELSGVSTDTQYF.

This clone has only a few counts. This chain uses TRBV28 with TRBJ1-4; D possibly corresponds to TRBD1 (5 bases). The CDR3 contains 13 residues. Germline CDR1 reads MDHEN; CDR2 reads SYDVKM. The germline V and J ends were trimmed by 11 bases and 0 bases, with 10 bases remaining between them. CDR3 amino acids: CAGGDSTNEKLFF. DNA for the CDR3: TGTGCCGGGGGGGATTCAACTAATGAAAAACTGTTTTTT.

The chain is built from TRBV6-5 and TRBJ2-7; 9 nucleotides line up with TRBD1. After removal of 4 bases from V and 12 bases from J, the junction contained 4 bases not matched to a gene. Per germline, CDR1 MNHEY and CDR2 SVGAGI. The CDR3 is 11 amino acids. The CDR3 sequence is CASSSGQGLYF. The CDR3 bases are TGTGCCAGCAGTTCCGGACAGGGGCTGTACTTC.

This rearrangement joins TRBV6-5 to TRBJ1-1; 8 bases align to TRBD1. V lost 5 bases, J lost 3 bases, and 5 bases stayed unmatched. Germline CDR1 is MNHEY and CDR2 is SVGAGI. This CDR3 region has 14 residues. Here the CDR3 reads CASSHRDRYTEAFF. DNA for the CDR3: TGTGCCAGCAGTCATCGGGACAGGTACACTGAAGCTTTCTTT.

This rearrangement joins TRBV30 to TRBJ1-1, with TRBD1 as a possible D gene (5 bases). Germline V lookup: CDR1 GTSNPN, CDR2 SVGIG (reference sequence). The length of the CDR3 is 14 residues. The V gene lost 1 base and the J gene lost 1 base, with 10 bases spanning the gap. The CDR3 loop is CAWSGRGGNTEAFF. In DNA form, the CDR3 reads TGTGCCTGGAGTGGTCGGGGGGGGAACACTGAAGCTTTCTTT.